The 19 T cell receptor beta chains listed next were all sequenced from one sample in a study of T cell responses to AZD1222 COVID-19 vaccine. TCRdb's table, derived via immunoSEQ multiplex PCR, lists solely in-frame clones and lacks some. The table includes some 140,000 clones, more than 90% detected once. Source: peripheral blood, taken on day 0 of AZD1222 vaccination. The receptor set was obtained from an adult in good health.

V usage is TRBV9 and J usage is TRBJ1-2, with D uncertain. Trimming removed 2 bases from V and 3 bases from J, with 8 bases in between. CDR1 and CDR2 from the germline V gene are SGDLS and YYNGEE. This CDR3 is built from 13 residues. CDR3 amino acids: CASSVGQDYGYTF. The CDR3 DNA follows: TGTGCCAGCAGCGTTGGCCAGGACTATGGCTACACCTTC.

The chain combines TRBV18 with TRBJ1-3; possibly TRBD1 for D (6 bases). Germline values: CDR1 KGHSH, CDR2 LQKENI. The CDR3 runs 16 residues. Trimming took off 8 bases at V and 2 bases at J, with 19 bases between the two ends. Written as DNA, the CDR3 is TGTGCCAGCCAGACTGGTGGGGGCTACGCTGGAAACACCATATATTTT. This translates into CASQTGGGYAGNTIYF. The variable domain in full, completed from reference TRBV18 and TRBJ1-3, reads NAGVMQNPRHLVRRRGQEARLRCSPMKGHSHVYWYRQLPEEGLKFMVYLQKENIIDESGMPKERFSAEFPKEGPSILRIQQVVRGDSAAYFCASQTGGGYAGNTIYFGEGSWLTVV.

V usage is TRBV28 and J usage is TRBJ1-5, with D tentatively TRBD1 (6 bases). V was clipped by 6 bases and J by 7 bases, with 16 bases between them. The CDR3 covers 14 residues. Germline-derived CDR1 and CDR2 are MDHEN and SYDVKM. The CDR3 loop reads CASRPTGKGQPQHF. In nucleotides, the CDR3 is TGTGCCAGCAGACCAACAGGGAAGGGCCAGCCCCAGCATTTT.

The gene calls are TRBV2 and TRBJ2-6; 10 bases agree with TRBD2. This CDR3 has 17 residues. Germline CDR1 reads SNHLY; CDR2 reads FYNNEI. V shed 6 bases and J 4 bases; nucleotides not matched to a gene: 9. The CDR3 nucleotides read TGTGCCAGCAGGGTAGCGGGAGGCGCTTCCGGGGCCAACGTCCTGACTTTC. This codes for CASRVAGGASGANVLTF.

The J gene is TRBJ2-7, the V gene TRBV10-3, with D tentatively TRBD2 (5 bases). In germline, CDR1 is ENHRY, CDR2 SYGVKD. Trimming took off 3 bases at V and 5 bases at J, with 14 bases between the two ends. This CDR3 contains 14 residues. CDR3 sequence (DNA): TGTGCCATCAGTGATGGTCCGGGGAGCAACGAGCAGTACTTC. Translation: CAISDGPGSNEQYF.

This sequence joins TRBV28 and TRBJ2-1, with 8 nucleotides matching TRBD2. This CDR3 spans 14 amino acids. V trimming: 6 bases; J trimming: 12 bases; junction bases outside the gene matches: 13. Germline V lookup: CDR1 MDHEN, CDR2 SYDVKM. The CDR3 is CASRSASGRAGQFF. The CDR3 DNA sequence: TGTGCCAGCAGGTCGGCTAGCGGGCGGGCAGGGCAGTTCTTC. The full variable domain, with the rest looked up from reference TRBV28 and TRBJ2-1, is DVKVTQSSRYLVKRTGEKVFLECVQDMDHENMFWYRQDPGLGLRLIYFSYDVKMKEKGDIPEGYSVSREKKERFSLILESASTNQTSMYLCASRSASGRAGQFFGPGTRLTVL.

This clone was seen once. The V and J genes are TRBV7-3 and TRBJ1-2; D gene unclear. The germline V gene has CDR1 SGHTA and CDR2 FQGTGA. The CDR3 is 15 residues long. Trimming shortened V by 2 bases and J by 8 bases, and 18 bases separated the two germline ends. As DNA, the CDR3 is TGTGCCAGCAGCTTATCGGGTGTTGGAGGGTACGGCTACACCTTC. Its protein product is CASSLSGVGGYGYTF.

The count of this clone is one. The gene calls are TRBV27 and TRBJ1-5; no clear D. V was clipped by 8 bases and J by 0 bases, with 8 bases between them. The CDR3 has 13 amino acids. Per germline, CDR1 MNHEY and CDR2 SMNVEV (reference sequence). CDR3 region: CASAEYSNQPQHF. The CDR3 nucleotides are TGTGCCAGCGCGGAGTATAGCAATCAGCCCCAGCATTTT.

The chain uses TRBV12-2 and TRBJ1-1; TRBD1 reflects the table's D call only, with no check against the DNA. TRBV12-2 is shown as a pseudogene. The CDR3 covers 13 residues. Written as DNA, the CDR3 is TGTGCAAGTCGCTTGGGACAGAACACTGAAGCTTTCTTT. It codes for CASRLGQNTEAFF.

This chain joins TRBV28 and TRBJ1-1; TRBD1 matches 9 bases. Germline CDR1 reads MDHEN; CDR2 reads SYDVKM. The length of the CDR3 is 14 residues. V shed 6 bases, J shed 9 bases, and the junction held 11 bases outside the gene matches. The CDR3 DNA reads as TGTGCCAGCAGGAGCCCCCCGGGACAGGGTAAAGCTTTCTTT. Protein: CASRSPPGQGKAFF.

The CDR3 nucleotides read TGTGCCAGCAGCGTAGGACACCGGGACGTTTCACCCCTCCACTTT. Its protein is CASSVGHRDVSPLHF. The rearrangement links TRBV9 to TRBJ1-6; possibly TRBD1 for D (5 bases). This CDR3 has 15 amino acids. V was pared by 0 bases and J by 9 bases, with 13 bases between. Germline V lookup: CDR1 SGDLS, CDR2 YYNGEE.

This chain joins TRBV7-6 and TRBJ1-6; 9 bases align to TRBD1. Trimming at V came to 6 bases and at J to 10 bases, leaving 4 bases not matched to a gene. The CDR3 runs 13 residues. Germline assignment: CDR1 SGHVS and CDR2 FNYEAQ. The CDR3 is CASRGQGDSPLHF. CDR3 DNA: TGTGCCAGCAGGGGACAGGGAGACTCACCCCTCCACTTT.

This clone was observed a handful of times. The CDR3 DNA sequence: TGTGCCAGTAGTATACTGGGGAACACTGAAGCTTTCTTT. The encoded protein is CASSILGNTEAFF. V and J are TRBV19 and TRBJ1-1; D is undetermined. V was cut by 2 bases and J by 1 base, with 5 bases left in between. This CDR3 is 13 amino acids long. Germline CDR1 and CDR2: LNHDA and SQIVND (reference sequence).

The chain combines TRBV9 with TRBJ1-1; 7 positions match TRBD1. The length of the CDR3 is 17 residues. The V and J ends lost 0 bases and 1 base, in that order; junction bases with no gene match: 9. Germline V lookup: CDR1 SGDLS, CDR2 YYNGEE. CDR3 region: CASSVGIGGQGNTEAFF. Here the CDR3 DNA reads TGTGCCAGCAGCGTAGGGATAGGGGGCCAAGGGAACACTGAAGCTTTCTTT.

The chain links TRBV18 to TRBJ1-5; D ambiguous. This CDR3 region has 15 residues. The germline CDR1 and CDR2 sequences are KGHSH and LQKENI. Trimming pared 1 base from V and 9 bases from J, leaving 16 bases between. Here the CDR3 DNA reads TGTGCCAGCTCACCACGAGCAGCCGGGGATAGGCCCCAGCATTTT. Protein sequence: CASSPRAAGDRPQHF.

CDR3 in amino acids: CASSRDSGNQPQHF. DNA for the CDR3: TGTGCCTCCTCTCGGGACTCGGGCAATCAGCCCCAGCATTTT. The chain is built from TRBV28 and TRBJ1-5, with TRBD1 as a possible D gene (5 bases). Germline V gene lookup returns CDR1 MDHEN and CDR2 SYDVKM. This CDR3 spans 14 amino acids. V shed 11 bases and J shed 2 bases, with 16 bases lying between them.

The chain employs TRBV14 and TRBJ1-1; D ambiguous. This CDR3 is built from 14 residues. Germline CDR1 and CDR2: SGHDN and FVKESK. Trimming pared 0 bases from V and 4 bases from J, leaving 9 bases between. The CDR3 DNA follows: TGTGCCAGCAGCCAAGATGGGTACAGCACTGAAGCTTTCTTT. Protein: CASSQDGYSTEAFF. Looking up the rest from reference TRBV14 and TRBJ1-1 gives the full variable domain: EAGVTQFPSHSVIEKGQTVTLRCDPISGHDNLYWYRRVMGKEIKFLLHFVKESKQDESGMPNNRFLAERTGGTYSTLKVQPAELEDSGVYFCASSQDGYSTEAFFGQGTRLTVV.

The sample holds one count of this clone. Other DNA sequences in the sample encode the same CDR3. The chain carries TRBV6-5 and TRBJ1-1, with D uncertain. V lost 0 bases, J lost 1 base, and 9 bases lay in between. The CDR3 covers 15 residues. Germline V gene data show CDR1 as MNHEY and CDR2 as SVGAGI. The CDR3 is CASSYSRGGNTEAFF. CDR3 in DNA: TGTGCCAGCAGTTACTCGCGGGGAGGGAACACTGAAGCTTTCTTT.

The J gene is TRBJ1-5, the V gene TRBV7-2, with unresolved D. CDR3 length: 15 amino acids. Germline V gene sequence: CDR1 SGHTA, CDR2 FQGNSA. With 1 base removed from V and 0 bases from J, the gap between germline ends came to 7 bases. The CDR3 spells CASSLGRYSNQPQHF. In DNA form, the CDR3 reads TGTGCCAGCAGCTTAGGCAGGTATAGCAATCAGCCCCAGCATTTT.